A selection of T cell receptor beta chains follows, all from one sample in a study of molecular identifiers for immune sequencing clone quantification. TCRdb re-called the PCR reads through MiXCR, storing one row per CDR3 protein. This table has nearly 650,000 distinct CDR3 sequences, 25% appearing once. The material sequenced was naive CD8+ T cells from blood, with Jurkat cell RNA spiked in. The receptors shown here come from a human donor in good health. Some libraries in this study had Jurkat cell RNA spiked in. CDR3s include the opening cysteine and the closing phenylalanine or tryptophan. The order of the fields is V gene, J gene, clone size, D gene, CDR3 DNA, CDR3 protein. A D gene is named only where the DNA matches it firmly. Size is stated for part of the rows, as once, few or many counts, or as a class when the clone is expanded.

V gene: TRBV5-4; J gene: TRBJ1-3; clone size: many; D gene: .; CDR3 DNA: TGTGCCAGCACGGATGCAGCCCGTTCTGGAAACACCATATATTTT; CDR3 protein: CASTDAARSGNTIYF
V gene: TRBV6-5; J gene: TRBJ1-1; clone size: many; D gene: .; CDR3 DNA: TGTGCCAGCAGTTACTCATGGGGCACTGAAGCTTTCTTT; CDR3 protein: CASSYSWGTEAFF
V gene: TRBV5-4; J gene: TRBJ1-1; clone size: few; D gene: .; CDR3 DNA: TGTGCCAGCAGCTTCCTCTCAGGCGGCACTGAAGCTTTCTTT; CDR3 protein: CASSFLSGGTEAFF
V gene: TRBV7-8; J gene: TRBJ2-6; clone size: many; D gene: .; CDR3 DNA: TGTGCCAGCAGGCGGGTTACAGGGATCGGTGGGGCCAACGTCCTGACTTTC; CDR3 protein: CASRRVTGIGGANVLTF
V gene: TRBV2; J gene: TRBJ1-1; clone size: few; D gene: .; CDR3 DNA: TGTGCCAGCAGCGAAGTTGGGGCTGGCGAGTACACTGAAGCTTTCTTT; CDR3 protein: CASSEVGAGEYTEAFF
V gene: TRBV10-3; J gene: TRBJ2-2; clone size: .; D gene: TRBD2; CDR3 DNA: TGTGCCATCAGTGCCCTTGGGACTAGCGGGACCGGGGAGCTGTTTTTT; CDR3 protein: CAISALGTSGTGELFF
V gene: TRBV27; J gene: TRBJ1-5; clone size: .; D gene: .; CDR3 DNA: TGTGCCAGCAGTTTACAGGGGATGGGCAATCAGCCCCAGCATTTT; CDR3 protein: CASSLQGMGNQPQHF
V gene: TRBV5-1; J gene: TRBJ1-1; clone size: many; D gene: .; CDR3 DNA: TGCGCCAGCAGCTTGGCGGGGGTACCGAACACTGAAGCTTTCTTT; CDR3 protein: CASSLAGVPNTEAFF
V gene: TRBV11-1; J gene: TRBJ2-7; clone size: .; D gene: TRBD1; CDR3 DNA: TGTGCCAGCGGAGGGACAGGGGGCTCCTACGAGCAGTACTTC; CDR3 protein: CASGGTGGSYEQYF
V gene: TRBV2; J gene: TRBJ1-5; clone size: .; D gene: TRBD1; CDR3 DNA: TGTGCCAGCAGTGAAGGTTTCGGCAGGGGGCTCGCTCAGCCCCAGCATTTC; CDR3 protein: CASSEGFGRGLAQPQHF
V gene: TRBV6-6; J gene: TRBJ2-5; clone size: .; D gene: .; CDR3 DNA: TGTGCCAGCAGCCCATTAGAGGCCGCAGGAGAGACCCAGTACTTC; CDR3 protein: CASSPLEAAGETQYF
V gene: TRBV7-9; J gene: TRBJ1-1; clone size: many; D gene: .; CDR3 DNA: TGTGCCAGCAGTTCCGGGGCGAACACTGAAGCTTTCTTT; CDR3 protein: CASSSGANTEAFF
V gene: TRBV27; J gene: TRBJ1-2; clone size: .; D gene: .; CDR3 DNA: TGTGCCAGCAGTTTATCGGGGGAGACCTATGGCTACACCTTC; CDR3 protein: CASSLSGETYGYTF
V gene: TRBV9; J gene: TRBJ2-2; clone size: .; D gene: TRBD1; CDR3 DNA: TGTGCCAGCAGCGTAGGAAGGGGGCTGAGCACCGGGGAGCTGTTTTTT; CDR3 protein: CASSVGRGLSTGELFF
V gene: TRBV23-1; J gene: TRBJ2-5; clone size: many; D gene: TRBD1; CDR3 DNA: TGCGCCAGCATCGTGCTGAGAAAGGACAGGCAAGAGACCCAGTACTTC; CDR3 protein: CASIVLRKDRQETQYF
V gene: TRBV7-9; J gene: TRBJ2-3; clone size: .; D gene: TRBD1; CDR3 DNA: TGTGCCAGCAGCGCCGGAACAGGGGACACAGATACGCAGTATTTT; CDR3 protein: CASSAGTGDTDTQYF
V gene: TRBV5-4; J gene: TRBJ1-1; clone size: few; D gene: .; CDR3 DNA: TGTGCCAGCAGCTCTGAGACTGAAGCTTTCTTT; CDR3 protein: CASSSETEAFF
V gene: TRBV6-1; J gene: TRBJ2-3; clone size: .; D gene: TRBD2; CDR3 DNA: TGTGCCAGCGCTTCTAGCGGCTCGATTCCAGATACGCAGTATTTT; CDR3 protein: CASASSGSIPDTQYF
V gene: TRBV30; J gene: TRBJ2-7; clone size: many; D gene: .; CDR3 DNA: TGTGCCTGGAGTGTATCCCGCGGCTACGAGCAGTACTTC; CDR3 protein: CAWSVSRGYEQYF
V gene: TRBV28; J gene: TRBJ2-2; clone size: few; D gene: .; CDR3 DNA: TGTGCCAGCAGTTTAGACAGAAACACCGGGGAGCTGTCTTTT; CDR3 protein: CASSLDRNTGELSF
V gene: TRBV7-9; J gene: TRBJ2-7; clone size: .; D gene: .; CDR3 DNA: TGTGCCAGCAGCCCGTTTTCGGGTCCGTCCTACGAGCAGTACTTC; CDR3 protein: CASSPFSGPSYEQYF
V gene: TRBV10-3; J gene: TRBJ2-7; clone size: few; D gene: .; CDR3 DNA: TGTGCCATCACCCTTATGGATCTAGCCCAGTACGAGCAGTACTTC; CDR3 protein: CAITLMDLAQYEQYF
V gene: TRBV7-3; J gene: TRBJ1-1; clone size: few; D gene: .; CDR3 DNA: TGTGCCAGCAGCCCTGGGACGCCTGGGGGGACTGAAGCTTTCTTT; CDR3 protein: CASSPGTPGGTEAFF
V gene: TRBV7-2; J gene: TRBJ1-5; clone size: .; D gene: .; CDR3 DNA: TGTACCAGCAGCTTAGGAGGAGGGTATTATAGCAATCAGCCCCAGCATTTT; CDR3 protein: CTSSLGGGYYSNQPQHF
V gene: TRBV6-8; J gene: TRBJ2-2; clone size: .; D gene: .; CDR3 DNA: TGTGCCAGCTGTACTGGGACCCCCGGGGAGCTGTTTTTT; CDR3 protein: CASCTGTPGELFF
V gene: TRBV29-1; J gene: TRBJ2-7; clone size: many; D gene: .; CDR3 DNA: TGCAGCGTTGAAGTTGGAATGGGGACTGACGAGCAGTACTTC; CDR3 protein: CSVEVGMGTDEQYF
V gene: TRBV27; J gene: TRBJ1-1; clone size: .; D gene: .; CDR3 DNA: TGTGCCAGCAGTTTCCCGGGGCAGCATGCTTTCTTT; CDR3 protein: CASSFPGQHAFF
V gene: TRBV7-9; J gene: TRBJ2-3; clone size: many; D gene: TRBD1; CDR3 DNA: TGTGCCAGCAGCGTCCCGGGACAGGGTGCTCCGGGGGCGCAGTATTTT; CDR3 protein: CASSVPGQGAPGAQYF
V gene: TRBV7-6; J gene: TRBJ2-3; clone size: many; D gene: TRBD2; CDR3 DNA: TGTGCCAGCAGCTCCCCGACTAGCGGGGACAGCACAGATACGCAGTATTTT; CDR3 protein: CASSSPTSGDSTDTQYF
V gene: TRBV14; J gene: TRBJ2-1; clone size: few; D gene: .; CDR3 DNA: TGTGCCAGCAGCCAAGATCTAATAAGAGGGAGCCATGAGCAGTTCTTC; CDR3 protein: CASSQDLIRGSHEQFF
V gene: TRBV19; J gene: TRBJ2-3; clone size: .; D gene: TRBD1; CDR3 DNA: TGTGCCACTCAGACAGGGTTCGCAGATACGCAGTATTTT; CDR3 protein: CATQTGFADTQYF
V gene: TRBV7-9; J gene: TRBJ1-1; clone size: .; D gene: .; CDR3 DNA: TGTGCCAGCAGCGATTCACAGGGACTGAGCGTGATCTTT; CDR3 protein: CASSDSQGLSVIF
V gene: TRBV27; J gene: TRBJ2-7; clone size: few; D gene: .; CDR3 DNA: TGTGCCAGCAGTTTATCCCCGGACACCCCCGGGGCTGAGCAGTACTTC; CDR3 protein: CASSLSPDTPGAEQYF
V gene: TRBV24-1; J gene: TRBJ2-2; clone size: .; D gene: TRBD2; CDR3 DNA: TGTGCCACCAGTGACCCGAATATTGCGGGGGCCGGGGAGCTGTTTTTT; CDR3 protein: CATSDPNIAGAGELFF
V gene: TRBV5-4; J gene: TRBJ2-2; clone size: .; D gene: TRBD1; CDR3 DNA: TGTGCCAGCAGCTTGGGACAGGGGGACGGGGAGCTGGTTTTT; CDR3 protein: CASSLGQGDGELVF
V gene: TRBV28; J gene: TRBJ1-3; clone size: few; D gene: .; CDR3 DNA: TGTGCCAGCAGCCTCACAGACCTCGGAAACACCATATATTTT; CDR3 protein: CASSLTDLGNTIYF
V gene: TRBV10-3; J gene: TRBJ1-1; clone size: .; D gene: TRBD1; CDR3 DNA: TGTGCCATCAGTGACCCCGCAAGACAGGGATTAAACACTGAAGCTTTCTTT; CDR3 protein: CAISDPARQGLNTEAFF
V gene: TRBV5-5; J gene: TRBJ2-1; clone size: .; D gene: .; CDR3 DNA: TGTGCCAGCAGCCCCCGGGGCAGTACCTACAATGAGCAGTTCTTC; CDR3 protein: CASSPRGSTYNEQFF
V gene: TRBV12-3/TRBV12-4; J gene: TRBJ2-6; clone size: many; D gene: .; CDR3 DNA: TGTGCCAGCAGTTTAGGACAGGACCTATACTCTGGGGCCAACGTCCTGACTTTC; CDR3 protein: CASSLGQDLYSGANVLTF
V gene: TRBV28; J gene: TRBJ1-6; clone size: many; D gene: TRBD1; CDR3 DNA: TGTGCCAGCAGACCGGACAGGTGGTATTCACCCCTCCACTTT; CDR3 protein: CASRPDRWYSPLHF
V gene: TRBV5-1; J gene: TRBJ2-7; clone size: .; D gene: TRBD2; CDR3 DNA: TGCGCCAGCACCTCTTCTAGCGGGAGACTCTCCTACGAGCAGTACTTC; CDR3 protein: CASTSSSGRLSYEQYF